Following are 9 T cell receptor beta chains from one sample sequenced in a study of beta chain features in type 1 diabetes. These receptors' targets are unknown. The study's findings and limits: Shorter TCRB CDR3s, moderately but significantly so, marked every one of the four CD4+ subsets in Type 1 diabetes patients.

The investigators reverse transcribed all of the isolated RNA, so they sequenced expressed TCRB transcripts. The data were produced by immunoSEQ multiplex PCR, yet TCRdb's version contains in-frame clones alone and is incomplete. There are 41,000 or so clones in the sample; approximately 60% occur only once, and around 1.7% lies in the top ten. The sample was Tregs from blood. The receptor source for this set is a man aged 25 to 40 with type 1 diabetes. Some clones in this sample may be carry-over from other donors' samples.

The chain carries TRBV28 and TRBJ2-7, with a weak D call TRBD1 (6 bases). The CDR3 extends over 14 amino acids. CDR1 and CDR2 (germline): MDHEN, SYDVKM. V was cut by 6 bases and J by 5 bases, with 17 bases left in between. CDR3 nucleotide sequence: TGTGCCAGCAGGGGGGCGGGCATCGGGAACGAGCAGTACTTC. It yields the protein CASRGAGIGNEQYF.

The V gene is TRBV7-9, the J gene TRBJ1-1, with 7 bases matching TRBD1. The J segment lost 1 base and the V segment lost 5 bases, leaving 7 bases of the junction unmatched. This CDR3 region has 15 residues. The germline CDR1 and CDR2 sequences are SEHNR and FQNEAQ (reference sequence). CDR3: CASSADRAPNTEAFF. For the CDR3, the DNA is TGTGCCAGCAGCGCCGACAGGGCCCCGAACACTGAAGCTTTCTTT.

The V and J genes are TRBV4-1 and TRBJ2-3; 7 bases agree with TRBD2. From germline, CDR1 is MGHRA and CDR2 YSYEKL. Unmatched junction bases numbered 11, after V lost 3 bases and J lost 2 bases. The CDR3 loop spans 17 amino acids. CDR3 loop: CASSQASYGGYTDTQYF. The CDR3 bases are TGCGCCAGCAGCCAGGCATCCTACGGGGGGTACACAGATACGCAGTATTTT.

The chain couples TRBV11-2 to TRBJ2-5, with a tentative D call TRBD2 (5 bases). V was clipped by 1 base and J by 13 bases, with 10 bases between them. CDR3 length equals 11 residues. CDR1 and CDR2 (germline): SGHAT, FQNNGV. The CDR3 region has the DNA TGTGCCAGCAGCTTAGTGAGGGTGCGGTACTTC. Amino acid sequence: CASSLVRVRYF.

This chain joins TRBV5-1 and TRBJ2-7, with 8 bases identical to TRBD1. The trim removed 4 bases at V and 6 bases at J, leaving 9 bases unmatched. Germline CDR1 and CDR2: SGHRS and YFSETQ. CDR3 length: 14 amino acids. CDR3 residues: CASSLITGGTEQYF. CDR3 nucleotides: TGCGCCAGCAGCCTGATTACAGGGGGAACCGAGCAGTACTTC.

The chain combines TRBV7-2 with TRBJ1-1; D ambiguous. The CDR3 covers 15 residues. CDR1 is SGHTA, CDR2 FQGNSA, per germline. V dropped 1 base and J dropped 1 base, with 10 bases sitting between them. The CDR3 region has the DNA TGTGCCAGCAGCTTAGATGGCTTGTGGAACACTGAAGCTTTCTTT. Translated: CASSLDGLWNTEAFF. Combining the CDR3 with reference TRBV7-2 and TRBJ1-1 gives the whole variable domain GAGVSQSPSNKVTEKGKDVELRCDPISGHTALYWYRQSLGQGLEFLIYFQGNSAPDKSGLPSDRFSAERTGGSVSTLTIQRTQQEDSAVYLCASSLDGLWNTEAFFGQGTRLTVV.

The DNA of the CDR3 is TGTGCCAGCACAGGGGGTGGGGACATTCAGTACTTC. Translated, it gives CASTGGGDIQYF. The chain employs TRBV6-6 and TRBJ2-4, with 7 bases aligning to TRBD1. This CDR3 spans 12 amino acids. CDR1 and CDR2 (germline): MNHNY, SVGAGI (reference sequence). J gave up 8 bases and V 7 bases, and 5 bases lay outside the gene matches.

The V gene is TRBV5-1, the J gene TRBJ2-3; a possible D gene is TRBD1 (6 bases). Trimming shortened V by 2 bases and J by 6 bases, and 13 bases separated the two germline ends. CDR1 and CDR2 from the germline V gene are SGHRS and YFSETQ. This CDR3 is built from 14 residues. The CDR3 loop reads CASSLAVTGDTQYF. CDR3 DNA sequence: TGCGCCAGCAGCTTAGCGGTAACAGGGGATACGCAGTATTTT.

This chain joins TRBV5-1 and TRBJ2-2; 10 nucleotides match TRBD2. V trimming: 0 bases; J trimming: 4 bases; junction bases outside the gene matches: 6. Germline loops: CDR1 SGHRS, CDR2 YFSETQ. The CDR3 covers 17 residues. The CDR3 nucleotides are TGCGCCAGCAGCTTGGCTAGCGGGGGAACGAGCACCGGGGAGCTGTTTTTT. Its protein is CASSLASGGTSTGELFF.